This T cell receptor (beta chain) was sequenced for a study of shared clonotypes between healthy human individuals. On the study more broadly: Each donor's CD8 memory used one plate, CD8 naive two, each CD4 subset three.

Remarks on this clone: Its target is unknown.

General study points: Sequencing depth was predicted to influence how clonotypes are shared among donors. Across subsets, estimated richness was generally greater for naive than for memory populations. Investigators collected only blood, and repertoires in tissues likely differ.

Generated by immunoSEQ multiplex PCR, the TCRdb table keeps only in-frame clones and is missing some. The sample includes about 1.4 million clones, approximately 96% of them seen just once. This CDR3 is 17 amino acids long. Trimming took 4 bases from V and 6 from J, leaving 23 bases between them. The germline CDR1 and CDR2 sequences are WSHSY and SAAADI. The sequence was collected from a man aged 25-45 years in good health. The V gene is TRBV10-2, the J gene TRBJ2-3, with D possibly being TRBD2 (6 bases). Sequences were obtained from naive CD4+ T cells sorted from blood. The subset was: CD45RA+ positively selected. This CDR3 reads CASSVAKRRELGDTQYF. The DNA of the CDR3 is TGCGCCAGCAGTGTAGCTAAACGGAGGGAGCTCGGGGATACGCAGTATTTT.